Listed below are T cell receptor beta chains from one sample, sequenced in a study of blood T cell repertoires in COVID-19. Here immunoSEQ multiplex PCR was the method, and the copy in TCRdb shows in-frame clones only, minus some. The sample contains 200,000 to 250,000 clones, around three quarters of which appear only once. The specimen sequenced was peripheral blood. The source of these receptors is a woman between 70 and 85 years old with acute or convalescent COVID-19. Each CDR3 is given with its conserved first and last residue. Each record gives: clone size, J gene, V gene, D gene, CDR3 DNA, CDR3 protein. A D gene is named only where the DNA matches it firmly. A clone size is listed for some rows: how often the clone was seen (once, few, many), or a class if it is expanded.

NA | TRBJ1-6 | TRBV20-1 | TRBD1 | TGCAGTGCTAGTGAGGGGGCCAGGGATTCACCCCTCCACTTT | CSASEGARDSPLHF
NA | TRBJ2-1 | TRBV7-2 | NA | TGTGCCAGCAGCTTTGGCGGGGCAAGGGCCCCCTACAATGAGCAGTTCTTC | CASSFGGARAPYNEQFF
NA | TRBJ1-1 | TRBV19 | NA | TGTGCCAGTAGCGCTCGGGAGGGAATAACTGAAGCTTTCTTT | CASSAREGITEAFF
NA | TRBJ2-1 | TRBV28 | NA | TGTGCCAGCAGTTTAGCGGAGGCCTACAATGAGCAGTTCTTC | CASSLAEAYNEQFF
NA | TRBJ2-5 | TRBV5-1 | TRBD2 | TGCGCCAGCAGCAACCGACCGGGAGGCCAAGAGACCCAGTACTTC | CASSNRPGGQETQYF
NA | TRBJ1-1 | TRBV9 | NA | TGTGCCAGCAGCCCCGGGACTCGAGCTTTCTTT | CASSPGTRAFF
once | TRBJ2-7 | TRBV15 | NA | TGTGCCACCAGCAGAGATAACTCCTACGAGCAGTACTTC | CATSRDNSYEQYF
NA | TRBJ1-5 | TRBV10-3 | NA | TGTGCCATATCAACAGGTTATAGCAATCAGCCCCAGCATTTT | CAISTGYSNQPQHF
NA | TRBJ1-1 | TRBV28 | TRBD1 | TGTGCCAGCAGGTCAGACAGGGGGTTGGTGAACACTGAAGCTTTCTTT | CASRSDRGLVNTEAFF
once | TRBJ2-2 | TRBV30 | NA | TGTGCCTGGAGGGTGGGGGAGGTTCGGACCGGGGAGCTGTTTTTT | CAWRVGEVRTGELFF
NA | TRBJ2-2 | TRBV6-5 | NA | TGTGCCAGCCGTCCTTCTAGCACCGGGGAGCTGTTTTTT | CASRPSSTGELFF
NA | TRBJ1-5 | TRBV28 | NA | TGTGCCAGCAGCCCAGGGAGCAATCAGCCCCAGCATTTT | CASSPGSNQPQHF
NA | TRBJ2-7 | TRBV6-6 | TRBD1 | TGTGCCAGCAGTTTCGGGACAGTCTCCTACGAGCAGTACTTC | CASSFGTVSYEQYF
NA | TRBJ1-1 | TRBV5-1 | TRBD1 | TGCGCCAGCAGCCAGAAGACAGGGGGAGGCACTGAAGCTTTCTTT | CASSQKTGGGTEAFF
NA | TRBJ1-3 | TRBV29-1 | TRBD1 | TGCAGCGTTGGGGGGCCCGGGACAGGGGCTGGGGAAAACACCATATATTTT | CSVGGPGTGAGENTIYF
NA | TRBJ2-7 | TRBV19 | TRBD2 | TGTGCCAGTAGTAGGCCGTGGCGGGAGGGCCGCTACGAGCAGTACTTC | CASSRPWREGRYEQYF
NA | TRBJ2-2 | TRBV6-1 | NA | TGTGCCAGCAGTGAAGGGTACGGCAGGTCGAACACCGGGGAGCTGTTTTTT | CASSEGYGRSNTGELFF
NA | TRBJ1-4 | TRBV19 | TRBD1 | TGTGCCAGTAGTATGGACAGGCATAAAGGGGGAGATGAAAAACTGTTTTTT | CASSMDRHKGGDEKLFF
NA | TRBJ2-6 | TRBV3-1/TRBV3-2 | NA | TGTGCCAGCAGCACCCGTGGTCCGGGCTCTGGGGCCAACGTCCTGACTTTC | CASSTRGPGSGANVLTF
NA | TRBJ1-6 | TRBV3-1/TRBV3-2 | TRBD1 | TGTGCCAGCAGCCAGGACAGGAGGGGTTCACCCCTCCACTTT | CASSQDRRGSPLHF
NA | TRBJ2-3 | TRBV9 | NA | TGTGCCAGCAGCGTAGCAGGGTTCCCAGATACGCAGTATTTT | CASSVAGFPDTQYF
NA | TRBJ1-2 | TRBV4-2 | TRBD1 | TGTGCCAGCAGCCAAGGGACAGGGCCTGGCTACACCTTC | CASSQGTGPGYTF